The 8 T cell receptor beta chains below come from one sample, sequenced in a study of spatial heterogeneity in lung cancer. Documented time point: sample taken at primary tumor resection. A single record per CDR3 protein comes from TCRdb applying MiXCR to the 5' RACE reads. The table records fewer than 45,000 distinct CDR3 sequences, roughly 6.5% of them present only once. Material: PBMCs, obtained at surgery. The receptors shown here come from a female donor with early-stage non-small cell lung cancer.

This clonotype was counted ten times or more. Sequence at one end of the junction differs from germline and may be a read error. The DNA for the CDR3 is TGTGCCATCAGCAGCACCGATACGCAGTATTTT. This codes for CAISSTDTQYF. This sequence joins TRBV10-3 and TRBJ2-3; no firm D call. This CDR3 is 11 amino acids long. CDR1 ENHRY and CDR2 SYGVKD come from the germline V gene.

Many counts were recorded for this clonotype. The chain combines TRBV11-3 with TRBJ2-1, with D unclear. V lost 5 bases to trimming and J lost 9 bases, with 17 bases between them. Germline CDR1 reads SGHNT; CDR2 reads YENEEA. CDR3 size: 14 residues. As DNA, the CDR3 is TGTGCCAGCAGCCTCGAGAGGACGGCCGGTGAGCAGTTCTTC. Its protein is CASSLERTAGEQFF.

The rearrangement uses TRBV20-1 and TRBJ1-5; D is unresolved. The V gene lost 2 bases and the J gene lost 0 bases, with 2 bases spanning the gap. Germline lookup yields CDR1 DFQATT and CDR2 SNEGSKA (reference sequence). This CDR3 is built from 12 residues. Here the CDR3 reads CSARPSNQPQHF. The CDR3 region has the DNA TGCAGTGCTAGACCTAGCAATCAGCCCCAGCATTTT.

V gene TRBV15 combines with J gene TRBJ1-4; possibly TRBD1 for D (5 bases). V lost 0 bases, J lost 7 bases, and 12 bases lay in between. The CDR3 contains 15 residues. Germline V gives CDR1 LNHNV, CDR2 YYDKDF (reference sequence). The CDR3 region has the DNA TGTGCCACCAGCAGAGAGTCAGGGTGGGGTGAAAAACTGTTTTTT. This sequence encodes CATSRESGWGEKLFF. The entire variable domain, with the rest obtained from reference TRBV15 and TRBJ1-4, is as follows: DAMVIQNPRYQVTQFGKPVTLSCSQTLNHNVMYWYQQKSSQAPKLLFHYYDKDFNNEADTPDNFQSRRPNTSFCFLDIRSPGLGDTAMYLCATSRESGWGEKLFFGSGTQLSVL.

The table lists this clonotype with many counts. CDR3 sequence (DNA): TGTGCCAGCAGACAACGACAGGGGACCACTGAAGCTTTCTTT. Protein sequence: CASRQRQGTTEAFF. The chain employs TRBV11-2 and TRBJ1-1; 8 bases line up with TRBD1. This CDR3 is 14 amino acids long. V lost 6 bases and J lost 4; bases outside the gene matches: 7. From germline, CDR1 is SGHAT and CDR2 FQNNGV.

There are a few counts of this clonotype. This could be a read error, since a much larger clone is one nucleotide away. The J gene is TRBJ1-5, the V gene TRBV6-5, with D tentatively TRBD1 (6 bases). This CDR3 is built from 14 residues. From germline, CDR1 is MNHEY and CDR2 SVGAGI. With 6 bases removed from V and 6 bases from J, the gap between germline ends came to 15 bases. CDR3 protein: CASSRTEFGQPQHF. CDR3 DNA sequence: TGTGCCAGCAGCAGGACAGAGTTTGGTCAGCCCCAGCATTTT.

This chain uses TRBV18 with TRBJ2-5; possibly TRBD2 for D (5 bases). This CDR3 is built from 13 residues. V lost 8 bases, J lost 2 bases, and 12 bases lay in between. Germline CDR1 is KGHSH and CDR2 is LQKENI. CDR3 amino acids: CASTNGLQETQYF. The CDR3 DNA reads TGTGCCAGCACTAACGGACTGCAAGAGACCCAGTACTTC.

This clonotype was recorded a few times. This chain links TRBV20-1 with TRBJ2-1; 8 bases align to TRBD2. The CDR3 runs 16 residues. The germline gives CDR1 DFQATT, CDR2 SNEGSKA (reference sequence). J lost 0 bases, V lost 4 bases, and 8 bases had no gene match. CDR3 in amino acids: CSAIGSGADSYNEQFF. The CDR3, as DNA: TGCAGTGCTATTGGTAGCGGGGCCGACTCCTACAATGAGCAGTTCTTC.